Listed below are T cell receptor beta chains from one sample, sequenced in a study of blood T cell repertoires in COVID-19. The table came from immunoSEQ multiplex PCR; TCRdb's copy has only in-frame clones and leaves some out. The sample carries under 40,000 clones, over 70% recorded once. Sequencing was done on a sample of peripheral blood. Every receptor here comes from a man in his forties or fifties with active or convalescent COVID-19. CDR3s include the opening cysteine and the closing phenylalanine or tryptophan. D genes are given only for firm matches. A row's size may be missing; if present it is once, few, many or a size class.

j_gene	v_gene	d_gene	abundance	CDR3aa	CDR3nt
TRBJ2-1	TRBV5-1	.	.	CASSLQVVYNEQFF	TGCGCCAGCAGCTTGCAGGTAGTCTACAATGAGCAGTTCTTC
TRBJ2-2	TRBV2	TRBD1	.	CASSVDRAAGTGELFF	TGTGCCAGCAGTGTGGACAGGGCGGCTGGCACCGGGGAGCTGTTTTTT
TRBJ2-7	TRBV2	TRBD2	.	CASKSQAGTYEQYF	TGTGCCAGCAAATCTCAAGCGGGGACCTACGAGCAGTACTTC
TRBJ1-2	TRBV28	.	.	CASSRYGYTF	TGTGCCAGCAGCCGGTATGGCTACACCTTC
TRBJ1-5	TRBV28	.	.	CASIVPGQPQHF	TGTGCCAGCATAGTACCGGGTCAGCCCCAGCATTTT
TRBJ1-1	TRBV29-1	.	.	CSVRSGWNTEAFF	TGCAGCGTTCGGTCGGGTTGGAACACTGAAGCTTTCTTT
TRBJ1-2	TRBV20-1	.	.	CSARLRAGYTF	TGCAGTGCTAGGCTCAGGGCTGGCTACACCTTC
TRBJ1-5	TRBV6-2/TRBV6-3	.	.	CASSYRQSNQPQHF	TGTGCCAGCAGTTACAGACAGAGCAATCAGCCCCAGCATTTT
TRBJ2-3	TRBV7-8	.	.	CASSLAEGDTQYF	TGTGCCAGCAGCTTAGCGGAGGGAGATACGCAGTATTTT
TRBJ1-4	TRBV18	TRBD1	.	CASSTQLQGINEGLFF	TGTGCCAGCTCGACACAACTACAGGGGATTAATGAAGGGCTGTTTTTT
TRBJ2-6	TRBV7-3	TRBD1	.	CASSLSPGQGSGANVLTF	TGTGCCAGCAGCCTCTCTCCGGGACAGGGCTCTGGGGCCAACGTCCTGACTTTC
TRBJ2-1	TRBV19	.	.	CASSNRGISYNEQFF	TGTGCCAGTAGTAATCGGGGAATCTCCTACAATGAGCAGTTCTTC
TRBJ2-5	TRBV29-1	.	.	CSVVRETQYF	TGCAGCGTCGTTCGAGAGACCCAGTACTTC
TRBJ2-7	TRBV19	.	.	CASSIIGDWSPSYEQYF	TGTGCCAGTAGTATAATTGGTGACTGGTCTCCGTCTTACGAGCAGTACTTC
TRBJ1-5	TRBV4-1	.	.	CASSQTTFPPQHF	TGCGCCAGCAGCCAAACAACCTTCCCGCCCCAGCATTTT
TRBJ2-3	TRBV19	.	.	CASSVAGGTDTQYF	TGTGCCAGTAGTGTCGCCGGGGGCACAGATACGCAGTATTTT
TRBJ2-3	TRBV2	TRBD1	medium-sized	CASSPGTASTDTQYF	TGTGCCAGCAGTCCCGGGACAGCTAGCACAGATACGCAGTATTTT
TRBJ2-5	TRBV5-5	.	.	CASSLVGQGAETQYF	TGTGCCAGCAGCTTGGTAGGGCAGGGCGCAGAGACCCAGTACTTC
TRBJ1-5	TRBV3-1/TRBV3-2	.	.	CASSQKASNQPQHF	TGTGCCAGCAGTCAAAAAGCAAGCAATCAGCCCCAGCATTTT
TRBJ2-1	TRBV14	.	.	CASSQDVGGSYNEQFF	TGTGCCAGCAGCCAAGATGTCGGGGGTTCCTACAATGAGCAGTTCTTC
TRBJ2-3	TRBV5-1	TRBD1	.	CASSLEDRVVDTQYF	TGCGCCAGCAGCTTGGAGGACAGGGTGGTGGATACGCAGTATTTT
TRBJ2-3	TRBV7-9	TRBD2	.	CASSLGYGTNTDTQYF	TGTGCCAGCAGCTTAGGGTACGGGACTAACACAGATACGCAGTATTTT
TRBJ1-1	TRBV7-9	.	.	CASSYRASSRDTEAFF	TGTGCCAGCAGCTACAGGGCCTCCTCTCGGGACACTGAAGCTTTCTTT
TRBJ1-2	TRBV28	.	.	CASSEQGNYGYTF	TGTGCCAGCAGTGAACAGGGAAACTATGGCTACACCTTC
TRBJ2-7	TRBV27	TRBD2	few	CASSLTSGPYEQYF	TGTGCCAGCAGTCTGACTAGCGGGCCCTACGAGCAGTACTTC
TRBJ1-4	TRBV4-2	TRBD1	.	CASTTQGDNDEKLFF	TGTGCCAGCACCACACAGGGGGACAACGATGAAAAACTGTTTTTT
TRBJ2-3	TRBV7-9	TRBD2	.	CASSLGTSGPDTQYF	TGTGCCAGCAGCCTCGGGACTAGCGGGCCAGATACGCAGTATTTT
TRBJ1-6	TRBV15	TRBD1	.	CATRTGGSSPLHF	TGTGCCACCAGGACAGGGGGTAGCTCACCCCTCCACTTT
TRBJ2-1	TRBV5-1	TRBD1	.	CASSISGTGVFDEQFF	TGCGCCAGCAGCATTTCCGGGACAGGGGTTTTCGATGAGCAGTTCTTC
TRBJ1-2	TRBV19	TRBD1	.	CASSTGGYGYTF	TGTGCCAGTAGTACAGGGGGCTATGGCTACACCTTC
TRBJ2-2	TRBV6-1	.	.	CATTTATNTGELFF	TGTGCCACTACTACGGCCACCAACACCGGGGAGCTGTTTTTT
TRBJ2-7	TRBV27	TRBD1	few	CASSSTGVGEQYF	TGTGCCAGCAGTTCCACAGGGGTTGGCGAGCAGTACTTC
TRBJ2-1	TRBV18	.	.	CASSPVQGQHNEQFF	TGTGCCAGCTCACCAGTCCAGGGTCAGCACAATGAGCAGTTCTTC
TRBJ1-2	TRBV7-9	.	.	CASSFGILSYGYTF	TGTGCCAGCAGCTTCGGGATTCTGAGCTATGGCTACACCTTC
TRBJ1-3	TRBV7-6	.	.	CASSFPGTGNTIYF	TGTGCCAGCAGCTTCCCCGGGACAGGAAACACCATATATTTT
TRBJ1-6	TRBV19	.	.	CASSIEGQRFFGSNSPLHF	TGTGCCAGTAGTATTGAGGGCCAGCGGTTTTTCGGATCGAATTCACCCCTCCACTTT
TRBJ2-5	TRBV15	TRBD2	.	CATSRGEAGGQKEETQYF	TGTGCCACCAGCAGAGGGGAGGCGGGGGGCCAGAAAGAAGAGACCCAGTACTTC
TRBJ1-1	TRBV11-2	.	.	CASSLSTIEAFF	TGTGCCAGCAGCTTAAGCACCATTGAAGCTTTCTTT
TRBJ1-4	TRBV6-5	.	.	CASSYSRGLAKLFF	TGTGCCAGCAGTTACTCGAGGGGGTTGGCAAAACTGTTTTTT
TRBJ1-2	TRBV5-1	TRBD1	.	CASSYDGTGFYGYTF	TGCGCCAGCAGCTATGACGGGACAGGGTTCTATGGCTACACCTTC
TRBJ2-7	TRBV28	TRBD1	.	CASSPPPWTGGFYEQYF	TGTGCCAGCAGTCCCCCCCCTTGGACAGGGGGCTTCTACGAGCAGTACTTC
TRBJ2-7	TRBV30	TRBD2	.	CAWSPGLAGYEQYF	TGTGCCTGGAGCCCGGGACTAGCGGGTTACGAGCAGTACTTC
TRBJ2-5	TRBV9	TRBD2	.	CASSVGASGGDQETQYF	TGTGCCAGCAGCGTAGGGGCTAGCGGGGGGGACCAAGAGACCCAGTACTTC
TRBJ1-6	TRBV27	.	.	CASSLETTGPEGYNSPLHF	TGTGCCAGCAGTCTCGAAACGACAGGACCCGAGGGGTATAATTCACCCCTCCACTTT
TRBJ1-6	TRBV4-1	.	.	CASSPAQGSTNSPLHF	TGCGCCAGCAGCCCAGCCCAGGGCAGCACCAATTCACCCCTCCACTTT
TRBJ2-5	TRBV15	.	.	CATSRDHGGKETQYF	TGTGCCACCAGCAGAGATCATGGCGGCAAAGAGACCCAGTACTTC
TRBJ2-5	TRBV5-1	TRBD1	.	CASSLEFGRGRETQYF	TGCGCCAGCAGCTTGGAATTCGGCAGGGGGCGGGAGACCCAGTACTTC